The entry that follows covers one T cell receptor beta chain sequence. The germline gives CDR1 SGHAT, CDR2 FQNNGV. The CDR3 has 12 amino acids. V lost 8 bases to trimming and J lost 2 bases, with 8 bases between them. Data came from immunoSEQ multiplex PCR; TCRdb stores just in-frame clones and leaves some out. Of roughly 120,000 clones in the sample, about nine tenths were seen once. These data originate in a study of T cell responses to AZD1222 COVID-19 vaccine. The material was peripheral blood, obtained on day 0 of AZD1222 vaccination. The source of this sequence is an adult in good health. The chain combines TRBV11-2 with TRBJ2-3; TRBD2 is a possible D gene (6 bases). The CDR3 nucleotides are TGTGCCAGCGGGAGGCCCACAGATACGCAGTATTTT. This sequence encodes CASGRPTDTQYF.